This TCR beta chain was identified in a study of T cell responses to AZD1222 COVID-19 vaccine. Study findings and constraints: Unmutated variant regions are reportedly the target of nearly half of TCRs that are spike-specific. Vaccine-related CD4 TCRs covered spike, predominating at 160-218 and 743-854.

The V segment lost 4 bases and the J segment 8 bases; nucleotides outside the gene matches: 6. Germline V gene data show CDR1 as WSHSY and CDR2 as SAAADI. The CDR3 consists of 14 residues. As concerns this clone: Its cognate antigen is unknown.

Assay used: immunoSEQ multiplex PCR; TCRdb lists only in-frame clones, some missing. This table holds roughly 170,000 clones, about 91% found once. This TCR came from an adult in good health. The chain couples TRBV10-2 to TRBJ1-4; TRBD1 aligns across 8 bases. This sample comprised peripheral blood, obtained on day 0 of AZD1222 vaccination. The CDR3 reads CASSVSRGREKLFF. For the CDR3, the DNA is TGCGCCAGCAGTGTTTCCAGGGGGCGCGAAAAACTGTTTTTT.